The subject of this entry is one T cell receptor (beta chain). MiXCR was run by TCRdb on the 5' RACE reads, yielding one entry per CDR3 protein. The sample contains 430,000 or so distinct CDR3 sequences, less than 25% of which appear only once. The trim removed 3 bases at V and 5 bases at J, leaving 5 bases unmatched. There are 14 residues in the CDR3. The data originate from a study of identical twins. This sample also appeared in a second study, on T cells expressing NK-cell markers.

The TCR sequence derives from a woman aged 18-30 years in good health. What was sequenced was CD4+ T cells sorted from blood. The chain employs TRBV12-3 or TRBV12-4 and TRBJ2-7; 9 nucleotides agree with TRBD2. This CDR3 is CASSLASGNNEQYF. As DNA, the CDR3 is TGTGCCAGCAGTTTGGCTAGCGGGAACAACGAGCAGTACTTC.